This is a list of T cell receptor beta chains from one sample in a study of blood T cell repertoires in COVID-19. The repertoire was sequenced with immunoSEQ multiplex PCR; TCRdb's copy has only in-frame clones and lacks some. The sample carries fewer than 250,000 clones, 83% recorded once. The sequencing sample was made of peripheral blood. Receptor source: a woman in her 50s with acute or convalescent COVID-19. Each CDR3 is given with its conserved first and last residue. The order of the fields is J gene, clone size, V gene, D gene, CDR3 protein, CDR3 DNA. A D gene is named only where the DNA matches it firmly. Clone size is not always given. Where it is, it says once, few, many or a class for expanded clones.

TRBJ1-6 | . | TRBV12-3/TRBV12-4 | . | CASNSGRDSPLHF | TGTGCCAGCAACTCCGGCCGGGATTCACCCCTCCACTTT
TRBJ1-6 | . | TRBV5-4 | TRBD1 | CASSLGGQGYNSPLHF | TGTGCCAGCAGCTTGGGGGGACAGGGGTATAATTCACCCCTCCACTTT
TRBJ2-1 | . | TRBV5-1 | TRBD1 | CASSPGQVSYNEQFF | TGCGCCAGCAGCCCGGGACAGGTCTCCTACAATGAGCAGTTCTTC
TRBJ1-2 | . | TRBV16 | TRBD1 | CASSPKSDRALYGYTF | TGTGCCAGCAGCCCCAAGTCGGACAGGGCCTTATATGGCTACACCTTC
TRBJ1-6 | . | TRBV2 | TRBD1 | CASTGQGEAGSPLHF | TGTGCCAGCACCGGACAGGGAGAGGCAGGATCACCCCTCCACTTT
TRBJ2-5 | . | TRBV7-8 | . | CASSLATGLVETQYF | TGTGCCAGCAGCTTAGCCACAGGGCTGGTAGAGACCCAGTACTTC
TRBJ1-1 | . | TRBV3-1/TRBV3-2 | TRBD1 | CASSQAQTGFTEAFF | TGTGCCAGCAGCCAAGCCCAGACAGGGTTCACTGAAGCTTTCTTT
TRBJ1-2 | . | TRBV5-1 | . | CASSLATGKAYGYTF | TGCGCCAGCAGCTTGGCCACAGGGAAGGCCTATGGCTACACCTTC
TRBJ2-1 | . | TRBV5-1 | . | CASSLYNEQFF | TGCGCCAGCAGCCTGTACAATGAGCAGTTCTTC
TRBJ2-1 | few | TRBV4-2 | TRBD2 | CASSQESLSGRSNEQFF | TGTGCCAGCAGCCAAGAATCACTCAGCGGGAGATCCAATGAGCAGTTCTTC
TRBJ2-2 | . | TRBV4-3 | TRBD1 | CASSPEGQLSTGELFF | TGCGCCAGCAGCCCCGAGGGACAGCTTTCCACCGGGGAGCTGTTTTTT
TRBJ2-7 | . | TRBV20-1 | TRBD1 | CSAWTGLEQYF | TGCAGTGCCTGGACAGGGCTCGAGCAGTACTTC
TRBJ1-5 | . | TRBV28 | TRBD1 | CASSGAGQGLNQPQHF | TGTGCCAGCAGCGGGGCCGGACAGGGCCTCAATCAGCCCCAGCATTTT
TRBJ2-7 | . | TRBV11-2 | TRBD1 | CASSFTGAYEQYF | TGTGCCAGCAGTTTTACAGGGGCATACGAGCAGTACTTC
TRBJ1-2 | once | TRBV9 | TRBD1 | CASSSLRRQGRGYTF | TGTGCCAGCAGCTCACTCCGCCGACAGGGGAGAGGCTACACCTTC
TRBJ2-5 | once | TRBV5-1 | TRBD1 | CASSLGGQGIVGQETQYF | TGCGCCAGCAGCTTGGGGGGACAGGGAATAGTGGGCCAAGAGACCCAGTACTTC
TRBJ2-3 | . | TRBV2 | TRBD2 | CASSEFAGGSDTQYF | TGTGCCAGCAGTGAGTTCGCGGGGGGGTCGGATACGCAGTATTTT
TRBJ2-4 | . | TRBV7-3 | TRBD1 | CASSPDRGSVSIQYF | TGTGCCAGCAGCCCGGACAGGGGATCGGTTAGCATTCAGTACTTC
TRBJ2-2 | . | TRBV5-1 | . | CASSLGTFNTGELFF | TGCGCCAGCAGCTTGGGCACTTTTAACACCGGGGAGCTGTTTTTT
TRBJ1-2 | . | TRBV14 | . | CASSHRQGGLYGYTF | TGTGCCAGCAGCCATCGTCAAGGAGGCCTTTATGGCTACACCTTC
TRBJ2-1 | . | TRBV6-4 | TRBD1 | CASLQGDSSYNEQFF | TGTGCCAGTTTACAGGGGGACTCCTCCTACAATGAGCAGTTCTTC
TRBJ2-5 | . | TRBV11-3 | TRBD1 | CASSTGARTGTETQYF | TGTGCCAGCAGCACAGGGGCCCGGACGGGTACAGAGACCCAGTACTTC
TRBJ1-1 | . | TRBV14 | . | CASSHDTGLNTEAFF | TGTGCCAGCAGCCATGATACAGGGTTAAACACTGAAGCTTTCTTT
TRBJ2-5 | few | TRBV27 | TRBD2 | CASSSNRLAGFQETQYF | TGTGCCAGCAGTTCCAATAGACTAGCGGGTTTCCAAGAGACCCAGTACTTC